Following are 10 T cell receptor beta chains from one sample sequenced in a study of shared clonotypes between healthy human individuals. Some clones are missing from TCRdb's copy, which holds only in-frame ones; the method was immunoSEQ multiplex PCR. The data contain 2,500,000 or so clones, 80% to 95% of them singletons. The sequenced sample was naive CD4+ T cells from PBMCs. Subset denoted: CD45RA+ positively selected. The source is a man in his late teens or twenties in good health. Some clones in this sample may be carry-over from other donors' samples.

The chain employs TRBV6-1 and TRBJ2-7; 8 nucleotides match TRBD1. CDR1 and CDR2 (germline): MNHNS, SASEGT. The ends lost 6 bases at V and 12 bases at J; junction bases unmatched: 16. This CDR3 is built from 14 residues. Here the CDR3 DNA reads TGTGCCAGCAGAACGGGGACAGGTGCTATGCACGTGTACTTC. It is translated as CASRTGTGAMHVYF.

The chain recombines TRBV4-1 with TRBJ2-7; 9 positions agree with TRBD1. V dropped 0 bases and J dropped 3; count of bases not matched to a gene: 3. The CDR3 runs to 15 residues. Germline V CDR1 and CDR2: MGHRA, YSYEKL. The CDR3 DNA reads TGCGCCAGCAGCCAAGAGGGACAGGGACGCTACGAGCAGTACTTC. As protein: CASSQEGQGRYEQYF.

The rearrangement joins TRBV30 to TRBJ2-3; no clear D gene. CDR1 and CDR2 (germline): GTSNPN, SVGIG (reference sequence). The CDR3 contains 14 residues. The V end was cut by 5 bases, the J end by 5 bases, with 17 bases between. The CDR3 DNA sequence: TGTGCCTGGGTCGGGCCTAGACCGTTAGATACGCAGTATTTT. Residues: CAWVGPRPLDTQYF.

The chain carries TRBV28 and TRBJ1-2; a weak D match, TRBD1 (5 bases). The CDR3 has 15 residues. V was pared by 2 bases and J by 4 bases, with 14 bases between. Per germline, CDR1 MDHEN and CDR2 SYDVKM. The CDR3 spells CASSLSKGGAYGYTF. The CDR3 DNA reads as TGTGCCAGCAGTTTAAGCAAGGGAGGGGCCTATGGCTACACCTTC.

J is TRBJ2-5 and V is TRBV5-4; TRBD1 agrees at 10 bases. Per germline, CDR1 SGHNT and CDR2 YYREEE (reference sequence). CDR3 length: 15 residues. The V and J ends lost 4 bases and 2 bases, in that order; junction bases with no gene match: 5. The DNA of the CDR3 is TGTGCCAGCAGCCAAGGGGGACAGGGGCAAGAGACCCAGTACTTC. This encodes CASSQGGQGQETQYF.

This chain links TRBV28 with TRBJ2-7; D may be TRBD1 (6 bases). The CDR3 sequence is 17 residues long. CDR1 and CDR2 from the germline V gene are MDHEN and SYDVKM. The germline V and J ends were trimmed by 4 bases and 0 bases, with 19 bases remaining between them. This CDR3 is CASSSGQTTPSSYEQYF. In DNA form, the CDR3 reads TGTGCCAGCAGTTCGGGACAAACTACACCCTCCTCCTACGAGCAGTACTTC.

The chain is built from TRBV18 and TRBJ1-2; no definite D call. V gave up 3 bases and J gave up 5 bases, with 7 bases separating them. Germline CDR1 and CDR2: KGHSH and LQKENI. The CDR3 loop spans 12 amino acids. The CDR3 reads CASSPIGYGYTF. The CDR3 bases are TGTGCCAGCTCACCGATAGGGTATGGCTACACCTTC.

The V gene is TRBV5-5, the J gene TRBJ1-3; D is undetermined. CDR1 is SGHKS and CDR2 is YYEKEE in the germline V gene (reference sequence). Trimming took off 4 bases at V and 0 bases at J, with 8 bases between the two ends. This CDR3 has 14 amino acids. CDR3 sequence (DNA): TGTGCCAGCAGCCCCGCTTACTCTGGAAACACCATATATTTT. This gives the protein CASSPAYSGNTIYF.

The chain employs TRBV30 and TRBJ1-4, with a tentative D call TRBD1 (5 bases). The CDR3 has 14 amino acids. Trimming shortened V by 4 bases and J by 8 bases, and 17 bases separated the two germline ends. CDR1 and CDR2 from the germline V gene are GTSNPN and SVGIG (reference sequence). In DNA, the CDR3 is TGTGCCTGGAACTCTTGGGGGAAAGGGGAAAAACTGTTTTTT. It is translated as CAWNSWGKGEKLFF.

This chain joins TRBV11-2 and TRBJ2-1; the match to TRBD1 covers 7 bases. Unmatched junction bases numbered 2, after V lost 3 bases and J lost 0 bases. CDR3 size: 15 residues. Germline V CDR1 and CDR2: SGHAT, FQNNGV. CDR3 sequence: CASSFRDSSYNEQFF. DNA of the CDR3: TGTGCCAGCAGCTTTAGGGACAGCTCCTACAATGAGCAGTTCTTC. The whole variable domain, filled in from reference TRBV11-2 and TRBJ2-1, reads EAGVAQSPRYKIIEKRQSVAFWCNPISGHATLYWYQQILGQGPKLLIQFQNNGVVDDSQLPKDRFSAERLKGVDSTLKIQPAKLEDSAVYLCASSFRDSSYNEQFFGPGTRLTVL.